This TCR beta chain was sequenced in a study of blood T cell repertoires in COVID-19. Using immunoSEQ multiplex PCR, the repertoire was profiled, and TCRdb retains in-frame clones only, with some absent. The table has more than 200,000 clones, roughly 90% seen once. The CDR3 sequence is 11 residues long. Germline V gene lookup returns CDR1 MDHEN and CDR2 SYDVKM. V was trimmed by 6 bases and J by 9 bases, leaving 10 bases between them. Sequencing used peripheral blood. This clonotype originated in a woman in her sixties with acute or convalescent COVID-19. The chain carries TRBV28 and TRBJ2-3; D gene uncertain. The CDR3 here is CASSPSRTQYF. The CDR3 DNA sequence: TGTGCCAGCAGCCCTAGTAGAACGCAGTATTTT. Based on the CDR3 plus reference TRBV28 and TRBJ2-3, the full variable domain is DVKVTQSSRYLVKRTGEKVFLECVQDMDHENMFWYRQDPGLGLRLIYFSYDVKMKEKGDIPEGYSVSREKKERFSLILESASTNQTSMYLCASSPSRTQYFGPGTRLTVL.